The 16 T cell receptor beta chains below come from one sample, sequenced in a study of healthy donors' naive CD4 and CD8 T cells (dated by TCRdb to the mid-2010s). Reads for this sample came from a 454 GS FLX Titanium. A previously published linear amplification protocol was used to construct TCR libraries from roughly 0.45 ug of total RNA. TCRdb reworked the public reads: Q25 trimming with fastp, MiXCR clone assembly, productive beta chains retained. Every distinct CDR3 protein forms one entry, paired with its most common genes and DNA. This sample holds around 180,000 distinct CDR3 sequences; about 74% were observed only once. Jointly, the top ten make up 2% to 2.5% of the sample. The sample was naive CD4+ and CD8+ T cells sorted from blood, pooled from several donors. The sample's cell subset or site, from its label and the paper: FACS-sorted naive CD4+ (CD45RO-CD45RA+) and naive CD8+ (CD45RA+CD27bright) T cells. These receptors originate from a pool of human donors in good health; the sample pools cells from several healthy donors.

The genes are TRBV10-3 and TRBJ1-1, with TRBD1 matching over 8 bases. Per the germline V gene, CDR1 is ENHRY and CDR2 is SYGVKD. The CDR3 runs to 13 residues. Germline trimming cut 10 bases from V and 5 bases from J; bases unmatched to any gene: 9. CDR3 region: CATAETGVTEAFF. The CDR3 DNA reads TGTGCCACCGCGGAGACAGGGGTAACTGAAGCTTTCTTT.

In DNA, the CDR3 is TGTGCCAGCGGTGGGGCCTATGGCTACACCTTC. Protein sequence: CASGGAYGYTF. This chain connects TRBV27 to TRBJ1-2; perhaps TRBD1 as D (5 bases). V was cut by 8 bases and J by 4 bases, with 8 bases left in between. The germline V gene encodes CDR1 MNHEY and CDR2 SMNVEV (reference sequence). There are 11 residues in the CDR3.

The rearrangement uses TRBV7-9 and TRBJ1-2, with no clear D. Between the trimmed V and J ends, which lost 4 bases and 8 bases, there was a span of 17 bases. The CDR3 is 14 amino acids. Per the germline V gene, CDR1 is SEHNR and CDR2 is FQNEAQ (reference sequence). The CDR3 DNA sequence: TGTGCCAGCAGCTCCTCTTATGGGCTGGGGGGCTACACCTTC. Protein product: CASSSSYGLGGYTF.

The rearrangement links TRBV7-8 to TRBJ2-7; unclear D gene. CDR3 size: 16 residues. The V and J ends lost 1 base and 3 bases respectively, with 16 bases between them. Germline CDR1 and CDR2: SGHVS and FQNEAQ. The CDR3: CASSLVSNEAIYEQYF. DNA of the CDR3: TGTGCCAGCAGCTTAGTCTCCAACGAGGCTATCTACGAGCAGTACTTC.

V is TRBV12-3 or TRBV12-4 and J is TRBJ2-7, with 12 bases that match TRBD2. The CDR3 covers 15 residues. Unmatched junction bases numbered 2, after V lost 5 bases and J lost 0 bases. This CDR3 reads CASSTSGRPSYEQYF. The CDR3 nucleotides read TGTGCCAGCAGTACTAGCGGGAGGCCCTCCTACGAGCAGTACTTC.

The V and J genes are TRBV29-1 and TRBJ2-7; no reliable D call. The germline CDR1 and CDR2 sequences are SQVTM and ANQGSEA. Trimming removed 2 bases from V and 6 bases from J, with 17 bases in between. The CDR3 is made up of 14 amino acids. For the CDR3, the DNA is TGCAGCGTTGAATTTGGCTACGCAACGGGCGAGCAGTACTTC. Amino acid sequence: CSVEFGYATGEQYF.

In the case of this clonotype: The junction and the germline gene differ at one end; a read error may be behind it. The rearrangement uses TRBV20-1 and TRBJ2-7; 8 nucleotides line up with TRBD1. The CDR3 totals 14 residues. Germline V CDR1 and CDR2: DFQATT, SNEGSKA (reference sequence). The chain's CDR3 is CSVRFRDRSYEQYF. The CDR3 DNA follows: TGCAGTGTTAGATTCCGGGACAGGTCATACGAGCAGTACTTC.

DNA for the CDR3: TGTGCCAGTACCCCCCGACAGGGGAGCACAGATACGCAGTATTTT. Translated, it gives CASTPRQGSTDTQYF. The chain is built from TRBV19 and TRBJ2-3, with 8 bases matching TRBD1. The CDR3 runs to 15 residues. Unmatched junction bases numbered 6, after V lost 7 bases and J lost 0 bases. From germline, CDR1 is LNHDA and CDR2 SQIVND (reference sequence). Complete variable domain (other parts from reference TRBV19 and TRBJ2-3): DGGITQSPKYLFRKEGQNVTLSCEQNLNHDAMYWYRQDPGQGLRLIYYSQIVNDFQKGDIAEGYSVSREKKESFPLTVTSAQKNPTAFYLCASTPRQGSTDTQYFGPGTRLTVL.

This chain joins TRBV19 and TRBJ2-1, with 7 bases matching TRBD1. This CDR3 has 12 amino acids. CDR1 and CDR2 (germline): LNHDA, SQIVND (reference sequence). Trimming at V came to 3 bases and at J to 8 bases, leaving 1 base not matched to a gene. The CDR3 DNA reads as TGTGCCAGTAGTATGCAGGGGGATGAGCAGTTCTTC. As protein: CASSMQGDEQFF.

This chain joins TRBV12-5 and TRBJ2-3; D remains ambiguous. Trimming removed 4 bases at V and 9 bases at J, with 11 bases between. Germline values: CDR1 LGHNT, CDR2 FRNRAP. This CDR3 region has 12 residues. The CDR3 protein is CASGSLPPTQYF. CDR3 nucleotide sequence: TGTGCTAGTGGTTCTCTGCCTCCAACGCAGTATTTT. Looking up the rest from reference TRBV12-5 and TRBJ2-3 gives the full variable domain: DARVTQTPRHKVTEMGQEVTMRCQPILGHNTVFWYRQTMMQGLELLAYFRNRAPLDDSGMPKDRFSAEMPDATLATLKIQPSEPRDSAVYFCASGSLPPTQYFGPGTRLTVL.

J is TRBJ1-6 and V is TRBV21-1; TRBD1 is the table's D call and was not checked against the DNA. TRBV21-1 is an annotated pseudogene. The CDR3 covers 15 residues. This chain's CDR3 is CASSKVGDRDSPLHF. The CDR3 DNA reads TGTGCCAGCAGCAAAGTGGGGGACAGGGACTCACCCCTCCACTTT.

This sequence joins TRBV6-2 or TRBV6-3 and TRBJ2-7; D is possibly TRBD1 (6 bases). V lost 6 bases, J lost 1 base, and 13 bases lay in between. Germline CDR1 and CDR2: MNHEY and SVGEGT. There are 14 residues in the CDR3. The CDR3 region is CASSLPTGSYEQYF. CDR3 DNA sequence: TGTGCCAGCAGCCTTCCCACAGGGTCCTACGAGCAGTACTTC.

The V call is TRBV12-3 or TRBV12-4, the J call TRBJ1-2, with D possibly being TRBD1 (5 bases). V gave up 2 bases and J gave up 2 bases, with 12 bases separating them. The CDR3 is 15 amino acids. CDR3 in amino acids: CASSLRSRANYGYTF. The CDR3 coding sequence is TGTGCCAGCAGTTTACGCTCCAGGGCGAACTATGGCTACACCTTC.

V and J are TRBV19 and TRBJ1-5; D unresolved. The CDR3 has 14 amino acids. Trimming removed 3 bases from V and 4 bases from J, with 10 bases in between. Germline V CDR1 and CDR2: LNHDA, SQIVND (reference sequence). CDR3 nucleotide sequence: TGTGCCAGTAGTATTAGTAGTGCAAATCAGCCCCAGCATTTT. Amino acid sequence: CASSISSANQPQHF.

J is TRBJ2-1 and V is TRBV5-1; 8 bases agree with TRBD2. The V gene end was trimmed by 4 bases and the J gene end by 2 bases; junction bases not matched to a gene: 5. This CDR3 is built from 15 residues. Looked up from germline, CDR1 is SGHRS and CDR2 is YFSETQ. This CDR3 is CASSPGLGPYNEQFF. In DNA form, the CDR3 reads TGCGCCAGCAGCCCGGGACTAGGCCCCTACAATGAGCAGTTCTTC.

The chain is built from TRBV6-5 and TRBJ2-7; possible D gene TRBD1, 5 bases. The germline V and J ends were trimmed by 8 bases and 10 bases, with 12 bases remaining between them. The length of the CDR3 is 10 residues. The germline V gene encodes CDR1 MNHEY and CDR2 SVGAGI. CDR3 coding DNA: TGTGCCAGCTTATTGGGGCACCAGTACTTC. Translating gives CASLLGHQYF.